Below, 27 T cell receptor beta chains from the same sample are listed, as sequenced in a study of spatial heterogeneity in lung cancer. Stated time point: blood at routine non-recurrence follow-up after resection. One entry per CDR3 protein results from TCRdb running MiXCR on the 5' RACE reads. The sample holds 25,000 or so distinct CDR3 sequences; 5% to 5.5% are singletons and the top ten take approximately 25%. Sequencing was performed on PBMCs, taken at follow-up. Receptors were obtained from a female donor with early-stage non-small cell lung cancer.

This clonotype has at least ten counts. V usage is TRBV7-2 and J usage is TRBJ2-7; possible D gene TRBD1, 6 bases. Germline V gene lookup returns CDR1 SGHTA and CDR2 FQGNSA. The CDR3 is 12 amino acids. Between the trimmed V and J ends, which lost 4 bases and 6 bases, there was a span of 10 bases. The CDR3 spells CASSSTGPEQYF. DNA of the CDR3: TGTGCCAGCAGCTCTACAGGGCCCGAGCAGTACTTC.

This clonotype was observed many times. The chain has TRBV5-1 and TRBJ2-1; D possibly corresponds to TRBD2 (6 bases). The CDR3 runs to 15 residues. V lost 0 bases, J lost 5 bases, and 12 bases lay in between. Germline V gene sequence: CDR1 SGHRS, CDR2 YFSETQ. CDR3 sequence (DNA): TGCGCCAGCAGCTTGGTGGGACTGAGAAACAATGAGCAGTTCTTC. Translating it yields CASSLVGLRNNEQFF.

This clonotype was recorded at least ten times. V usage is TRBV5-4 and J usage is TRBJ2-2; perhaps TRBD2 as D (6 bases). CDR1 SGHNT and CDR2 YYREEE come from the germline V gene (reference sequence). The CDR3 extends over 16 amino acids. Trimming took 0 bases from V and 5 from J, leaving 14 bases between them. CDR3 coding DNA: TGTGCCAGCAGCTTGGCCGGGGGACTCCAAACCGGGGAGCTGTTTTTT. This sequence encodes CASSLAGGLQTGELFF.

At least ten counts were recorded for this clonotype. V and J are TRBV20-1 and TRBJ2-1; unclear D gene. Germline CDR1 DFQATT, CDR2 SNEGSKA (reference sequence). The germline V and J ends were trimmed by 5 bases and 8 bases, with 10 bases remaining between them. The CDR3 is 11 amino acids. CDR3: CSAVESHEQFF. The DNA of the CDR3 is TGCAGTGCTGTAGAGTCCCATGAGCAGTTCTTC.

The V gene is TRBV7-2, the J gene TRBJ2-3; a weak D match, TRBD2 (6 bases). The germline V gene encodes CDR1 SGHTA and CDR2 FQGNSA. V dropped 9 bases and J dropped 3 bases, with 16 bases sitting between them. This CDR3 has 14 amino acids. CDR3 DNA: TGTGCCAGTTGCCGACTGGGGAGGACAGATACGCAGTATTTT. This translates into CASCRLGRTDTQYF. The full variable domain, with the rest looked up from reference TRBV7-2 and TRBJ2-3, is GAGVSQSPSNKVTEKGKDVELRCDPISGHTALYWYRQSLGQGLEFLIYFQGNSAPDKSGLPSDRFSAERTGGSVSTLTIQRTQQEDSAVYLCASCRLGRTDTQYFGPGTRLTVL.

This clonotype is judged medium-sized. The rearrangement uses TRBV7-8 and TRBJ2-7; 16 bases match TRBD2. This CDR3 region has 17 residues. V lost 5 bases to trimming and J lost 5 bases; unmatched junction nucleotides: 9. Germline CDR1 SGHVS, CDR2 FQNEAQ. The CDR3: CASSPGTSGRALDEQYF. The CDR3 DNA reads TGTGCCAGCAGCCCCGGGACTAGCGGGAGGGCCCTGGACGAGCAGTACTTC.

This clonotype was seen many times. The V gene is TRBV7-8, the J gene TRBJ2-7; no definite D call. Germline loops: CDR1 SGHVS, CDR2 FQNEAQ. The CDR3 spans 12 residues. The V gene lost 0 bases and the J gene lost 7 bases, with 7 bases spanning the gap. The DNA of the CDR3 is TGTGCCAGCAGCTTAGCAGGTGGGGAGCAGTACTTC. It specifies CASSLAGGEQYF.

This clonotype was detected many times. This rearrangement joins TRBV27 to TRBJ1-1, with unresolved D. Trimming stripped 4 bases from V and 0 bases from J, with 6 bases between. The V gene's germline CDR1 is MNHEY and CDR2 SMNVEV (reference sequence). The CDR3 sequence is 13 residues long. The CDR3 DNA sequence: TGTGCCAGCAGTTCTTACCTGAACACTGAAGCTTTCTTT. Translated: CASSSYLNTEAFF.

This clonotype was seen at least ten times. This rearrangement joins TRBV6-2 or TRBV6-3 to TRBJ2-5, with D possibly TRBD2 on 6 matching bases. V lost 6 bases, J lost 5 bases, and 13 bases lay in between. CDR3 length: 13 residues. CDR1 MNHEY and CDR2 SVGEGT come from the germline V gene. The CDR3 sequence is CASSRGMLETQYF. The DNA for the CDR3 is TGTGCCAGCAGCCGCGGGATGTTGGAGACCCAGTACTTC.

This clonotype is classed as medium-sized. The chain couples TRBV7-9 to TRBJ2-7, with D possibly matching TRBD1 (6 bases). Germline loops: CDR1 SEHNR, CDR2 FQNEAQ (reference sequence). Trimming pared 5 bases from V and 3 bases from J, leaving 14 bases between. The CDR3 has 14 amino acids. CDR3 in amino acids: CASSPSGAYYEQYF. In DNA form, the CDR3 reads TGTGCCAGCAGCCCTTCAGGGGCCTACTACGAGCAGTACTTC.

J is TRBJ1-3 and V is TRBV20-1; the match to TRBD1 covers 7 bases. The CDR3 totals 15 residues. The germline gives CDR1 DFQATT, CDR2 SNEGSKA (reference sequence). J was trimmed by 2 bases and V by 3 bases; bases with no gene match: 7. CDR3 bases: TGCAGTGCTAGCCCCGACAGGGTCACTGGAAACACCATATATTTT. Translated, it gives CSASPDRVTGNTIYF.

This clonotype was picked up many times. This chain connects TRBV20-1 to TRBJ2-5; D unclear. V was clipped by 6 bases and J by 2 bases, with 13 bases between them. The germline V gene encodes CDR1 DFQATT and CDR2 SNEGSKA (reference sequence). The CDR3 is 13 amino acids. Written as DNA, the CDR3 is TGCAGTGCCTACGGACCAATTCAAGAGACCCAGTACTTC. This codes for CSAYGPIQETQYF.

This clonotype appeared many times. The CDR3 sequence: CASSLLGQANQPQHF. CDR3 DNA: TGTGCCAGCAGCTTATTGGGACAGGCCAATCAGCCCCAGCATTTT. The gene calls are TRBV7-2 and TRBJ1-5; 8 bases align to TRBD1. Losses at the gene ends were 2 bases for V and 3 bases for J; bases not matched to a gene: 3. Germline V CDR1 and CDR2: SGHTA, FQGNSA. The CDR3 consists of 15 residues.

This clonotype was seen ten or more times. This chain links TRBV21-1 with TRBJ1-3; the table's D call, TRBD1, was not checked against the DNA. TRBV21-1 is listed as a pseudogene. The CDR3 is 14 residues long. CDR3 sequence: CASSNPGPPDTIYF. The CDR3 coding sequence is TGTGCCAGCAGCAATCCGGGACCGCCTGACACCATATATTTT.

This clonotype was seen repeatedly, ten times or more. CDR3 residues: CASSGAGRANTEAFF. CDR3 bases: TGTGCCAGCAGTGGAGCGGGACGGGCGAACACTGAAGCTTTCTTT. The rearrangement uses TRBV28 and TRBJ1-1; tentatively, D is TRBD1 (5 bases). This CDR3 has 15 amino acids. V was trimmed by 5 bases and J by 1 base, leaving 14 bases between them. Germline CDR1 reads MDHEN; CDR2 reads SYDVKM.

This clonotype showed up many times. The chain couples TRBV6-2 or TRBV6-3 to TRBJ1-1; unclear D gene. V was clipped by 5 bases and J by 11 bases, with 18 bases between them. The germline V gene encodes CDR1 MNHEY and CDR2 SVGEGT. The CDR3 is made up of 13 amino acids. CDR3 sequence: CASSGSSELRAFF. CDR3 bases: TGTGCCAGCAGTGGTTCGAGTGAACTCAGGGCTTTCTTT.

The table lists this clonotype with many counts. V is TRBV12-3 or TRBV12-4 and J is TRBJ1-6; D remains ambiguous. The V end lost 2 bases, the J end lost 8 bases, and 10 bases lay between the germline ends. The CDR3 length is 14 residues. CDR3 bases: TGTGCCAGCAGTTTAAAGGGTCCTGATTCACCCCTCCACTTT. This encodes CASSLKGPDSPLHF.

This clonotype was seen ten or more times. The chain recombines TRBV10-3 with TRBJ1-1, with a tentative D call TRBD1 (6 bases). CDR1 is ENHRY and CDR2 is SYGVKD in the germline V gene. The CDR3 extends over 12 amino acids. The ends were cut back, 11 bases at V and 4 bases at J, with 14 bases in the middle. CDR3 DNA: TGTGCCTCGGGGGCGAAGGGCACTGAAGCTTTCTTT. Translated: CASGAKGTEAFF.

This clonotype was seen at least ten times. The chain couples TRBV12-3 or TRBV12-4 to TRBJ2-3; D perhaps matches TRBD2 (5 bases). V was pared by 6 bases and J by 3 bases, with 19 bases between. This CDR3 is 16 amino acids long. The CDR3 sequence is CASSLRAPLKTDTQYF. As DNA, the CDR3 is TGTGCCAGCAGCTTGCGGGCCCCACTCAAGACAGATACGCAGTATTTT.

This clonotype was seen at least ten times. The chain joins TRBV28 to TRBJ1-1; maybe TRBD1 (5 bases). The germline V and J ends were trimmed by 6 bases and 7 bases, with 21 bases remaining between them. Per germline, CDR1 MDHEN and CDR2 SYDVKM. The CDR3 has 15 residues. CDR3 bases: TGTGCCAGCAGCGATCCTGGGGCAGGGCCCCTTGAAGCTTTCTTT. Amino acids: CASSDPGAGPLEAFF.

This rearrangement joins TRBV3-1 to TRBJ2-5; D is ambiguous. Trimming pared 0 bases from V and 7 bases from J, leaving 15 bases between. Germline CDR1 and CDR2: LGHDT and YNNKEL (reference sequence). This CDR3 is built from 15 residues. CDR3 amino acids: CASSQEGFGGGTQYF. CDR3 bases: TGTGCCAGCAGCCAAGAAGGATTCGGTGGTGGGACCCAGTACTTC.

The chain carries TRBV30 and TRBJ1-1, with TRBD1 matching 8 bases. Per the germline V gene, CDR1 is GTSNPN and CDR2 is SVGIG (reference sequence). Germline trimming cut 3 bases from V and 3 bases from J; bases unmatched to any gene: 3. The CDR3 is made up of 13 amino acids. Here the CDR3 reads CAWRETGDTEAFF. Written as DNA, the CDR3 is TGTGCCTGGAGAGAGACAGGGGACACTGAAGCTTTCTTT.

This clonotype was counted many times. The genes are TRBV7-3 and TRBJ1-4; 9 positions agree with TRBD1. The V gene's germline CDR1 is SGHTA and CDR2 FQGTGA. V dropped 5 bases and J dropped 7; count of bases not matched to a gene: 8. The CDR3 totals 15 residues. CDR3 region: CASSKQGAPGEKLFF. The CDR3 region has the DNA TGTGCCAGCAGCAAACAGGGGGCGCCGGGTGAAAAACTGTTTTTT. The variable domain in full, completed from reference TRBV7-3 and TRBJ1-4, reads GAGVSQTPSNKVTEKGKYVELRCDPISGHTALYWYRQSLGQGPEFLIYFQGTGAADDSGLPNDRFFAVRPEGSVSTLKIQRTERGDSAVYLCASSKQGAPGEKLFFGSGTQLSVL.

This clonotype was counted ten times or more. The chain joins TRBV20-1 to TRBJ2-7; D not certain. CDR1 is DFQATT, CDR2 SNEGSKA, per germline (reference sequence). This CDR3 contains 13 residues. V shed 3 bases and J shed 5 bases, with 14 bases lying between them. Here the CDR3 DNA reads TGCAGTGCTAGCGGCCCTAGTGCCCACGAGCAGTACTTC. Translating it yields CSASGPSAHEQYF.

This clonotype has at least ten counts. The V gene is TRBV4-3, the J gene TRBJ2-3; 11 nucleotides align to TRBD2. This CDR3 is 17 amino acids long. Germline CDR1 is LGHNA and CDR2 is YSLEER. V dropped 2 bases and J dropped 3; count of bases not matched to a gene: 7. The CDR3 DNA reads as TGCGCCAGCAGCCAACCAGTAGCGGGGGGGAGTACAGATACGCAGTATTTT. Amino acids: CASSQPVAGGSTDTQYF.

The sample holds many counts of this clonotype. The chain has TRBV20-1 and TRBJ2-1; the match to TRBD2 covers 12 bases. V lost 2 bases to trimming and J lost 6 bases; unmatched junction nucleotides: 11. CDR3 length: 17 residues. Germline V CDR1 and CDR2: DFQATT, SNEGSKA (reference sequence). The CDR3 nucleotides are TGCAGTGCTAGAAGTCTAGCGGGAGGGTCCCCCCTCAATGAGCAGTTCTTC. Translation: CSARSLAGGSPLNEQFF.

This clonotype was recorded many times. The rearrangement joins TRBV27 to TRBJ2-7; 9 nucleotides line up with TRBD1. The CDR3 loop spans 16 amino acids. Trimming took 5 bases from V and 0 from J; bases not matched to a gene: 8. CDR1 is MNHEY, CDR2 SMNVEV, per germline (reference sequence). The CDR3 reads CASSPGQGSYSYEQYF. DNA for the CDR3: TGTGCCAGCAGTCCCGGACAGGGGTCATACTCCTACGAGCAGTACTTC.